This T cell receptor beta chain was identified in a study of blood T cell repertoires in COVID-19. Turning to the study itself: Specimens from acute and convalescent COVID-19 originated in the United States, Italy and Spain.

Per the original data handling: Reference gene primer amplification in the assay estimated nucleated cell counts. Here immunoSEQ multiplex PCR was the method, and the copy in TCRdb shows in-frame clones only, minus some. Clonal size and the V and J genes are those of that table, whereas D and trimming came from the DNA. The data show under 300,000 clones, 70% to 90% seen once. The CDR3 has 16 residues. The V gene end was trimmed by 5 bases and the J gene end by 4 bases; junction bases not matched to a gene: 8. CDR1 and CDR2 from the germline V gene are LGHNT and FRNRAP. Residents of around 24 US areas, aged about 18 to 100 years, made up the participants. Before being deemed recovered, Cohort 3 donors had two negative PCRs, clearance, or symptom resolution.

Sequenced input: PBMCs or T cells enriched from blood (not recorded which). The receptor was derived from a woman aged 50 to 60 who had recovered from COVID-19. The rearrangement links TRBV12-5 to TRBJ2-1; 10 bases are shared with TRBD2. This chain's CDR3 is CASGLAGETPYNEQFF. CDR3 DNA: TGTGCTAGTGGTCTAGCGGGAGAGACTCCGTACAATGAGCAGTTCTTC.